This T cell receptor beta chain was identified in a study of shared clonotypes between healthy human individuals. Libraries were prepared by immunoSEQ multiplex PCR; TCRdb keeps only in-frame clonotypes and omits some of them. The profile covers around 2,000,000 clones, with around 93% appearing a single time and under 2% taken by the ten largest. CD8 cells classed as naive were CD45RO-negative and positively selected for CCR7, excluding terminally differentiated effector memory CD45RA+ cells. This receptor was obtained from a man between 18 and 29 years old in good health. Some clones in this sample may be carry-over from other donors' samples. Material for sequencing was naive CD8+ T cells from PBMCs.

CDR3 DNA: TGTGCCAGCACCCCTGCGGTGGGGGTGGCCTACGAGCAGTACTTC. Its translation is CASTPAVGVAYEQYF. This chain connects TRBV7-2 to TRBJ2-7, with D perhaps TRBD1 or TRBD2 (5 bases each). CDR3 size: 15 residues. The V gene's germline CDR1 is SGHTA and CDR2 FQGNSA. The V end lost 7 bases, the J end lost 2 bases, and 18 bases lay between the germline ends.